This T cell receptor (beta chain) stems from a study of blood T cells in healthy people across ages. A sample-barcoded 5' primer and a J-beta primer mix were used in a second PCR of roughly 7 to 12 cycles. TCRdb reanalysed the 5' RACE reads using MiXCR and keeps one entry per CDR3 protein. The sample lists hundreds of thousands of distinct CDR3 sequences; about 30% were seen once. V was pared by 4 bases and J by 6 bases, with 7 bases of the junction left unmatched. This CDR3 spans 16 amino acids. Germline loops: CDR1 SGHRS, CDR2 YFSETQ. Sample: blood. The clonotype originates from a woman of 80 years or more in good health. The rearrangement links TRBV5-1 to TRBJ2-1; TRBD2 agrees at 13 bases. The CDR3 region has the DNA TGCGCCAGCAGCCCCAGACTAGCGGGGGGCTTCAATGAGCAGTTCTTC. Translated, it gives CASSPRLAGGFNEQFF.